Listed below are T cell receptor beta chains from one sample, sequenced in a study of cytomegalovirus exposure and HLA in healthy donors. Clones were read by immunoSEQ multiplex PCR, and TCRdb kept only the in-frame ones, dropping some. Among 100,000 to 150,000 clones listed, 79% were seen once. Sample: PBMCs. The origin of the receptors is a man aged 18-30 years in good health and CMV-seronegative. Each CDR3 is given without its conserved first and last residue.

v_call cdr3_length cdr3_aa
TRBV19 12 ASRDRVISDTQY
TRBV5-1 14 ASSLVAGVDTDTQY
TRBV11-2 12 ASASGYSFNEQF
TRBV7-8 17 ASSLARLRRQGANTEAF
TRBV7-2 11 ASSYGQGQGYT
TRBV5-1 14 ASSLGLAGKLDTQY
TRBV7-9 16 ASSLPGHRQRTNEKLF
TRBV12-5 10 ASGLDAGTQY
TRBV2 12 ASSDLSGSYEQY
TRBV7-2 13 ASSLGSSDPYEQY
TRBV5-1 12 ASSPRARQETQY
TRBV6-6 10 ATNSGFNEQF
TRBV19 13 ASSTSRGAYNEQF
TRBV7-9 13 ASSLPRGPGNTIY
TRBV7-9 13 ASSLPGGASYEQY
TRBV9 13 ASSAVGSLVDFVT
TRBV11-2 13 ASSALAPFQETQY
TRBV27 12 ASSLQGFGQPQH
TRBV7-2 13 ASSPAAGHTDTQY
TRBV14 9 ASSPLTKQY
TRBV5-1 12 ASSLAGPTDTQY
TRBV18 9 ASSPERTQY
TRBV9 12 ASSPTGRSYEQY
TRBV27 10 ASSTGNTEAF
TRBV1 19 TSSQGRGFRRLAGAENEQF
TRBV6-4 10 ASSWDTTEAF
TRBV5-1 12 ASNPQGGAYGYT
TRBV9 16 ASSPRRPLAGDRNEQF
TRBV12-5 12 ASGLGQGYNEQF
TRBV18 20 ASSPIRTGGPNSPSSNQPQH
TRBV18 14 ASSPNREPSNYGYT
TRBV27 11 ASSFFGAYEQY
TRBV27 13 ASGPQGATNEKLF
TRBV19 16 ASSKGTVASSYNSPLH
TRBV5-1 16 ASSLKGQAEPGWEKLF
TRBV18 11 ASSPRDNQPQH
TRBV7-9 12 ASSSLGSNQPQH
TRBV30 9 AWSIGTGTG
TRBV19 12 ASSISGNSYEQY
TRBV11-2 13 ASTPDGARGNEQF
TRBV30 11 AWSVLDTGGYT
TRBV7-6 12 ASSSSSNNQPQH
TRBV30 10 AWDSSSNEQF
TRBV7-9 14 ASSSGLAGFTDTQY
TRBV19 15 ASSTGDYGGAGNEQF
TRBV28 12 ASRSGRGFYEQY
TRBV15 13 ATKFGTSIYNEQF
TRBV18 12 ASSDNSGNYEQY
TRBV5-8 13 ASSLRGQNTGELF
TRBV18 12 ASSEGQGAVGYT
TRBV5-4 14 ASSLGAGRMNTEAF
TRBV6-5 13 ASSYLGTEVTEAF
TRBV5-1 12 ASNTGLNTGELF
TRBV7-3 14 ASSLTYRQRDQPQH
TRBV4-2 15 ASSQEEGAGVSDTQY
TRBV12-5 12 ASGLAGGRSTQY
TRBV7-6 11 ASSLALGLEQF
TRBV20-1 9 SAPQGCEQF
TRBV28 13 ASPGQGAEDTEAF